What follows are 10 T cell receptor beta chains derived from one specimen sequenced in a study of cytomegalovirus exposure and HLA in healthy donors. PCR involved 60 Vbeta and 13 Jbeta primers. Using immunoSEQ multiplex PCR, the repertoire was profiled, and TCRdb retains in-frame clones only, with some absent. The sample contains around 200,000 clones, roughly 80% of which appear only once. Sequences were obtained from PBMCs. The receptors originated from a woman between 18 and 29 years old in good health and CMV-seronegative.

The chain couples TRBV7-9 to TRBJ2-1; no clear D. This CDR3 contains 17 residues. V shed 7 bases and J shed 0 bases, with 19 bases lying between them. Germline assignment: CDR1 SEHNR and CDR2 FQNEAQ (reference sequence). The CDR3 sequence is CASNSRGASSSYNEQFF. The CDR3 nucleotides read TGTGCCAGCAACTCTAGAGGAGCCTCGAGCTCCTACAATGAGCAGTTCTTC. Based on the CDR3 plus reference TRBV7-9 and TRBJ2-1, the full variable domain is DTGVSQNPRHKITKRGQNVTFRCDPISEHNRLYWYRQTLGQGPEFLTYFQNEAQLEKSRLLSDRFSAERPKGSFSTLEIQRTEQGDSAMYLCASNSRGASSSYNEQFFGPGTRLTVL.

The rearrangement uses TRBV28 and TRBJ1-2, with a weak D call TRBD1 (5 bases). This CDR3 has 17 amino acids. The germline V and J ends were trimmed by 5 bases and 3 bases, with 22 bases remaining between them. The germline V gene encodes CDR1 MDHEN and CDR2 SYDVKM. The chain's CDR3 is CASSPEPSIGAYYGYTF. CDR3 in DNA: TGTGCCAGCAGTCCCGAGCCATCAATTGGGGCCTACTATGGCTACACCTTC.

The chain combines TRBV11-3 with TRBJ2-7, with 11 bases aligning to TRBD2. After removal of 1 base from V and 7 bases from J, the junction contained 9 bases not matched to a gene. CDR1 is SGHNT, CDR2 YENEEA, per germline. The CDR3 spans 16 residues. CDR3 sequence (DNA): TGTGCCAGCAGCTTAGCGACTAGCGGGACCCCTGGGGAGCAGTACTTC. Amino acid sequence: CASSLATSGTPGEQYF.

The chain employs TRBV29-1 and TRBJ2-2; D may be TRBD1 (6 bases). Germline CDR1 is SQVTM and CDR2 is ANQGSEA. V was cut by 7 bases and J by 6 bases, with 21 bases left in between. The CDR3 has 15 residues. The DNA of the CDR3 is TGCAGCGCGCTCACCCCAGGGGCTAGGGCCGGGGAGCTGTTTTTT. This encodes CSALTPGARAGELFF.

The gene calls are TRBV2 and TRBJ1-2; TRBD1 agrees at 9 bases. Germline CDR1 reads SNHLY; CDR2 reads FYNNEI. CDR3 length equals 15 residues. V dropped 5 bases and J dropped 0; count of bases not matched to a gene: 4. In nucleotides, the CDR3 is TGTGCCAGCAGTTCCGGGACAGGGACTAACTATGGCTACACCTTC. It encodes CASSSGTGTNYGYTF.

This clone was recorded a few times. This rearrangement joins TRBV30 to TRBJ1-6; possibly TRBD1 for D (5 bases). The V gene's germline CDR1 is GTSNPN and CDR2 SVGIG (reference sequence). The CDR3 has 13 residues. The V gene lost 0 bases and the J gene lost 10 bases, with 10 bases spanning the gap. This CDR3 is CAWSVQELSPLHF. The CDR3 nucleotides are TGTGCCTGGAGTGTACAGGAACTATCACCCCTCCACTTT.

V gene TRBV5-6 combines with J gene TRBJ2-6, with D uncertain. This CDR3 is 14 amino acids long. V dropped 4 bases and J dropped 0 bases, with 5 bases sitting between them. Germline values: CDR1 SGHDT, CDR2 YYEEEE. CDR3 protein: CASSPFSGANVLTF. The DNA for the CDR3 is TGTGCCAGCAGCCCATTCTCTGGGGCCAACGTCCTGACTTTC. The whole variable domain, remainder taken from reference TRBV5-6 and TRBJ2-6, is DAGVTQSPTHLIKTRGQQVTLRCSPKSGHDTVSWYQQALGQGPQFIFQYYEEEERQRGNFPDRFSGHQFPNYSSELNVNALLLGDSALYLCASSPFSGANVLTFGAGSRLTVL.

This chain links TRBV28 with TRBJ1-5, with D perhaps matching TRBD1 (5 bases). CDR3 size: 14 residues. Germline CDR1 reads MDHEN; CDR2 reads SYDVKM. V was clipped by 5 bases and J by 2 bases, with 10 bases between them. The CDR3 loop reads CASSGAAGNQPQHF. In DNA form, the CDR3 reads TGTGCCAGCAGTGGGGCCGCGGGCAATCAGCCCCAGCATTTT.

The rearrangement joins TRBV5-6 to TRBJ2-4; 7 positions agree with TRBD2. CDR1 and CDR2 from the germline V gene are SGHDT and YYEEEE. Trimming cost V 3 bases and J 3 bases; bases outside gene matches: 3. This CDR3 region has 14 residues. CDR3 sequence: CASSSGTIKNIQYF. The DNA for the CDR3 is TGTGCCAGCAGCTCCGGGACTATCAAAAACATTCAGTACTTC.

The chain combines TRBV30 with TRBJ1-5; no clear D. V lost 0 bases and J 5 bases, leaving 8 bases between the germline ends. CDR1 is GTSNPN, CDR2 SVGIG, per germline (reference sequence). This CDR3 region has 13 residues. The CDR3 region is CAWSVRGYQPQHF. The CDR3 DNA reads as TGTGCCTGGAGTGTACGGGGTTATCAGCCCCAGCATTTT.